This T cell receptor beta chain was identified during a study of blood T cell repertoires in COVID-19. The overall study: The origin of the acute and convalescent COVID-19 samples was the United States, Italy and Spain. In each case, the material was cDNA or gDNA derived from T cells, B-cell-depleted T cells, or PBMCs.

J lost 0 bases, V lost 4 bases, and 0 bases had no gene match. The CDR3 is 16 residues long. Germline values: CDR1 SGHTA, CDR2 FQGTGA. Assay used: immunoSEQ multiplex PCR; TCRdb lists only in-frame clones, some missing. This sample has 95,000 to 110,000 clones; 84% occur once, and the top ten carry around 12%. The chain joins TRBV7-3 to TRBJ2-2, with TRBD2 matching over 12 bases. The sequenced sample consisted of peripheral blood. The sequence was obtained from a human donor in a cohort sampled during active COVID-19. CDR3 in DNA: TGTGCCAGCAGCTCTAGCGGGGGGGCGAACACCGGGGAGCTGTTTTTT. Translation: CASSSSGGANTGELFF.